The 7 T cell receptor beta chains below all came from one sample that was sequenced in a study of blood T cell repertoires in COVID-19. Profiling relied on immunoSEQ multiplex PCR, and the TCRdb table lists in-frame clones only, not all of them. The sample records around 190,000 clones, about 91% being singletons. Sequencing was done on a sample of PBMCs or T cells enriched from blood (not recorded which). The receptor set was obtained from a man between 18 and 35 years old with acute COVID-19.

With regard to this clone: Other DNA sequences in this specimen translate into the identical CDR3. V gene TRBV4-1 combines with J gene TRBJ2-7, with 8 bases fitting TRBD1. V was clipped by 0 bases and J by 5 bases; unmatched bases: 6. Germline V CDR1 and CDR2: MGHRA, YSYEKL. The CDR3 runs to 15 residues. CDR3 bases: TGCGCCAGCAGCCAAGATAGAGGACAGGGACACGAGCAGTACTTC. As protein: CASSQDRGQGHEQYF.

This chain uses TRBV27 with TRBJ2-7; 10 nucleotides agree with TRBD2. Germline-derived CDR1 and CDR2 are MNHEY and SMNVEV (reference sequence). This CDR3 has 15 amino acids. V gave up 5 bases and J gave up 2 bases; unmatched junction bases: 6. CDR3 DNA sequence: TGTGCCAGCAGTCCCTTAGCGGGAGGAGCCTACGAGCAGTACTTC. It translates to CASSPLAGGAYEQYF.

The chain has TRBV7-3 and TRBJ2-5, with 7 bases fitting TRBD2. V shed 3 bases and J 4 bases; nucleotides not matched to a gene: 11. CDR3 length: 16 amino acids. Per germline, CDR1 SGHTA and CDR2 FQGTGA. The CDR3 loop reads CASSFNGGTTRETQYF. CDR3 coding DNA: TGTGCCAGCAGCTTTAACGGGGGGACCACCCGAGAGACCCAGTACTTC.

This clone was observed a single time. This sequence joins TRBV19 and TRBJ2-6; 7 bases agree with TRBD1. The CDR3 extends over 18 amino acids. CDR1 and CDR2 from the germline V gene are LNHDA and SQIVND (reference sequence). The V segment lost 3 bases and the J segment 4 bases; nucleotides outside the gene matches: 12. CDR3 nucleotide sequence: TGTGCCAGTAGTATTCAGGGACAGAGAGTTCTCGGGGCCAACGTCCTGACTTTC. Translation: CASSIQGQRVLGANVLTF.

CDR3 bases: TGTGCCAACCCCCGGGTTCCAAACACTGAAGCTTTCTTT. Translation: CANPRVPNTEAFF. V usage is TRBV2 and J usage is TRBJ1-1, with D hard to call. The CDR3 covers 13 residues. Trimming took 10 bases from V and 2 from J, leaving 14 bases between them. CDR1 SNHLY and CDR2 FYNNEI come from the germline V gene.

About this clone: Given a much more abundant clone one base away, this may be a read error. This chain joins TRBV12-3 or TRBV12-4 and TRBJ1-1; D might be TRBD1 (5 bases). V was cut by 3 bases and J by 1 base, with 6 bases left in between. The CDR3 loop spans 13 amino acids. CDR3 sequence (DNA): TGTGCCAGCAGTTTGGGGGGGAACACTGAAGCTTTCTTT. Its protein is CASSLGGNTEAFF.

The V call is TRBV6-2 or TRBV6-3, the J call TRBJ2-1, with TRBD2 identical over 10 bases. From germline, CDR1 is MNHEY and CDR2 SVGEGT. The CDR3 contains 15 residues. V shed 3 bases, J shed 6 bases, and the junction held 5 bases outside the gene matches. The CDR3 protein is CASSYSASGSNEQFF. The CDR3 region has the DNA TGTGCCAGCAGTTATTCGGCTAGCGGGAGCAATGAGCAGTTCTTC.